The present TCR beta chain was sequenced within a study of T cells after yellow fever vaccination. Study-wide findings and caveats: Among primary-vaccination clones, most reappeared after the booster, at almost 98% for CD4 and under 90% for CD8. Some clonotypes, a small share, were shared between CD4 and CD8 compartments.

In making TCR cDNA, 5'RACE template switching added a universal primer site and UMIs to it. TCRdb re-called the 5' RACE reads through MiXCR, storing one row per CDR3 protein. The sample holds about 400,000 distinct CDR3 sequences, around 6.5% seen once. V trimming: 8 bases; J trimming: 3 bases; junction bases outside the gene matches: 5. The CDR3 extends over 13 amino acids. Germline V gives CDR1 LGHNA, CDR2 YSLEER. This clonotype has only a few counts. Antigen specificity is unknown. Material: PBMCs, obtained 5 days after the yellow fever booster vaccination. This sequence originates from a man between 25 and 39 years old who received the YFV17D yellow fever vaccine. This chain joins TRBV4-3 and TRBJ2-7; 9 bases agree with TRBD1. The CDR3 nucleotides are TGCGCCAGCGCAAAGGGACAGGGCTACGAGCAGTACTTC. It encodes CASAKGQGYEQYF.